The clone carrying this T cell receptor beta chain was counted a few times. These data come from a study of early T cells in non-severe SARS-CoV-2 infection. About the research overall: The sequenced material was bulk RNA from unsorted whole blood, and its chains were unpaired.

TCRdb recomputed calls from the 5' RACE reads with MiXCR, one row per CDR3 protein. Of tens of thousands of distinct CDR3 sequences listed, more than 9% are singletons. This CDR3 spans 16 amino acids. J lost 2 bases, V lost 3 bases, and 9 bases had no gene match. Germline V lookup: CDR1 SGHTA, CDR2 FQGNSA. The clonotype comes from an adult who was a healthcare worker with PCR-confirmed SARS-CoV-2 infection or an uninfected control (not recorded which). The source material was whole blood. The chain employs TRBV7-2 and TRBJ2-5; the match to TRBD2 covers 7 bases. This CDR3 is CASSFSGFSEQETQYF. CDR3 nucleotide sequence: TGTGCCAGCAGCTTTAGCGGGTTTTCCGAACAAGAGACCCAGTACTTC.